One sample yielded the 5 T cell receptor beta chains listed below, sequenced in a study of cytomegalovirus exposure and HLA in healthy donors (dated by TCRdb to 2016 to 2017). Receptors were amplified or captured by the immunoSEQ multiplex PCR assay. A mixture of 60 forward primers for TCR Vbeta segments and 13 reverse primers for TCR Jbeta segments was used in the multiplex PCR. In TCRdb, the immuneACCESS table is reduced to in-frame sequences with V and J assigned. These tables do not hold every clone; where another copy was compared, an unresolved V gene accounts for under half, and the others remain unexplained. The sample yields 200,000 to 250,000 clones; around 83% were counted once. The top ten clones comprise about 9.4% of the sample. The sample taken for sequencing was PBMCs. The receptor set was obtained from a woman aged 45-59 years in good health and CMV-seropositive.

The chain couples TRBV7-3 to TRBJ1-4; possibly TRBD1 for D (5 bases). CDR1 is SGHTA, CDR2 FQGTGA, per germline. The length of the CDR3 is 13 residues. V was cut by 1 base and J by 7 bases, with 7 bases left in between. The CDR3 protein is CASSLNGGEKLFF. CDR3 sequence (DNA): TGTGCCAGCAGCTTAAACGGGGGTGAAAAACTGTTTTTT.

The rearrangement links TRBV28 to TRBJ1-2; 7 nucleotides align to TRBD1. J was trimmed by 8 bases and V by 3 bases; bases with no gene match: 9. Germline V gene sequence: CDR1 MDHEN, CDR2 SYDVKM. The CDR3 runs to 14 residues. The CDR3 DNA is TGTGCCAGCAGTTTCGGGCAGGGGGGATCCGGCTACACCTTC. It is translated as CASSFGQGGSGYTF.

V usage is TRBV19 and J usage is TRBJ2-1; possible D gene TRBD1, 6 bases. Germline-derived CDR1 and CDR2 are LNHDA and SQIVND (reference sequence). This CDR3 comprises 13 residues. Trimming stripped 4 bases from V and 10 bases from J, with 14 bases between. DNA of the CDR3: TGTGCCAGTAGTAGCAACACAGGGCGGGAGCAGTTCTTC. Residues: CASSSNTGREQFF.

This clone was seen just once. The CDR3 region is CASSEQYAGTGELFF. The CDR3, as DNA: TGTGCCAGCAGTGAACAATACGCCGGCACCGGGGAGCTGTTTTTT. V and J are TRBV6-1 and TRBJ2-2; no definite D call. The CDR3 loop spans 15 amino acids. Looked up from germline, CDR1 is MNHNS and CDR2 is SASEGT. V lost 2 bases and J 4 bases, leaving 11 bases between the germline ends.

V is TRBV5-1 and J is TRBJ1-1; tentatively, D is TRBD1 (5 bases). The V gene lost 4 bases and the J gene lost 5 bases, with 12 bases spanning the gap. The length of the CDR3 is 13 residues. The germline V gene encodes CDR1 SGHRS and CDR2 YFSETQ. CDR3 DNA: TGCGCCAGCAGCATCCCAGGGTCAACTGAAGCTTTCTTT. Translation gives CASSIPGSTEAFF.